This TCR beta chain was obtained from a study of regulatory T cells in long-lasting Graves disease. From germline, CDR1 is SGHVS and CDR2 FQNEAQ. The CDR3 spans 13 residues. Trimming took 5 bases from V and 10 from J, leaving 15 bases between them. In its sample, this clonotype was seen many times. Time point described: newly diagnosed GD, antithyroid drugs for less than 3 months. PBMC RNA was the source of the TCR library. With EDTA tubes as the receptacles, approximately 10 milliliters of peripheral blood were drawn. HTBI primers from iRepertoire and Arm-PCR of CDR3 regions yielded the TCR beta libraries. One entry per CDR3 protein results from TCRdb running MiXCR on the multiplex PCR reads. Of 600,000 to 650,000 distinct CDR3 sequences listed, 15% to 20% are singletons. These data also featured in a second study, about T cells in Graves' hyperthyroidism and ophthalmopathy. From that second work: Most clonotypes expanded in thyroid above 0.001 were likewise present in blood.

The chain employs TRBV7-8 and TRBJ1-5; D possibly corresponds to TRBD1 (6 bases). Sample: peripheral blood mononuclear cells (PBMCs), taken at new diagnosis, from a patient treated with antithyroid drugs. The source of this sequence is a woman aged 25 to 45 with Graves disease. CDR3: CASSRDTDRPQHF. In DNA form, the CDR3 reads TGTGCCAGCAGCCGGGACACTGATCGTCCCCAGCATTTT. Together with reference TRBV7-8 and TRBJ1-5, the CDR3 gives the full variable domain: GAGVSQSPRYKVAKRGQDVALRCDPISGHVSLFWYQQALGQGPEFLTYFQNEAQLDKSGLPSDRFFAERPEGSVSTLKIQRTQQEDSAVYLCASSRDTDRPQHFGDGTRLSIL.